The subject of this entry is one T cell receptor beta chain. Its specificity is not known. This record comes from a study of shared clonotypes between healthy human individuals. The overall study: A donor's plate count was three for CD4 naive and three for CD4 memory; CD8 naive had two and CD8 memory one. The study, taken as a whole, reports: Across subsets, estimated richness was generally greater for naive than for memory populations. Only blood was sampled, and tissue TCR repertoires likely differ from blood ones.

Repertoires were generated with immunoSEQ multiplex PCR, while TCRdb's copy carries only in-frame clones and drops some. The repertoire holds approximately 640,000 clones, with approximately 75% as singletons. The ends lost 6 bases at V and 3 bases at J; junction bases unmatched: 5. Germline V gives CDR1 MNHEY, CDR2 SMNVEV (reference sequence). The CDR3 runs to 15 residues. From CD4+ cells came CD45RA+ naive and CD45RA-negative memory subsets. The chain carries TRBV27 and TRBJ2-3; 11 bases align to TRBD2. The receptor comes from a woman younger than 45 in good health. The sequenced sample consisted of memory CD4+ T cells sorted from blood. Subset meaning: CD45RA-negative fraction. CDR3 DNA: TGTGCCAGCAGCAAAGGGACTAGCGGTACAGATACGCAGTATTTT. Translated, it gives CASSKGTSGTDTQYF.